The entry below gives a single T cell receptor (beta chain) sequence along with its context. Its specificity is unknown. V lost 6 bases, J lost 4 bases, and 7 bases stayed unmatched. This CDR3 is 13 amino acids long. Germline-derived CDR1 and CDR2 are SQVTM and ANQGSEA. The data derive from a study of blood T cells in healthy people across ages. Whole-study findings and limits: Across the age range, TCR beta diversity per million T cells fell in a roughly linear way.

For the second PCR, which ran for 7 to 11 cycles, a sample-barcoded 5' primer and a J-beta primer mix were used. Using its own MiXCR run on the 5' RACE reads, TCRdb lists one record per CDR3 protein. Of more than 450,000 distinct CDR3 sequences listed, about 28% are singletons. These records were also assigned to another study, of T cells of mothers and their children.

The chain uses TRBV29-1 and TRBJ2-5, with 8 bases lining up with TRBD1. This receptor was taken from a boy aged 2 to 9 in good health. Sequenced material: blood. The CDR3 coding sequence is TGCAGCGTACAGGGGGTTCTCCGAGAGACCCAGTACTTC. The encoded protein is CSVQGVLRETQYF.